The clone carrying this TCR beta chain came up a few times. V gave up 6 bases and J gave up 5 bases, with 17 bases separating them. This CDR3 region has 14 residues. TCRdb independently ran MiXCR on the RT-PCR reads; one entry per CDR3 protein. The sample lists hundreds of thousands of distinct CDR3 sequences; 14% were seen once. The sequencing sample was made of memory CD4+ T cells from blood. The origin of this receptor is a female donor in good health, serving as a healthy control. The chain recombines TRBV12-3 or TRBV12-4 with TRBJ2-7; perhaps TRBD1 as D (6 bases). The CDR3 DNA is TGTGCCAGCAGCCCAACACAGGGTAAGCACGAGCAGTACTTC. This gives the protein CASSPTQGKHEQYF.